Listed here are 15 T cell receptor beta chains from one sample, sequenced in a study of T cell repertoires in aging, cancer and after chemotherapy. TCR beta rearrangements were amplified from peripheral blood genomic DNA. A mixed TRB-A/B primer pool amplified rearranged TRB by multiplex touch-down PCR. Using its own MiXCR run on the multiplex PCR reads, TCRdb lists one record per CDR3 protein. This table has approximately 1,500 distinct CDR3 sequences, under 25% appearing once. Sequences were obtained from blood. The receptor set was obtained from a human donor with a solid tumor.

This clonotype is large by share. The CDR3 loop is CAWSVLGGRTRWETQYF. CDR3 in DNA: TGTGCCTGGAGTGTACTAGGGGGCAGAACAAGGTGGGAGACCCAGTACTTC. This sequence joins TRBV30 and TRBJ2-5, with TRBD1 matching 7 bases. CDR1 and CDR2 from the germline V gene are GTSNPN and SVGIG (reference sequence). The CDR3 contains 17 residues. J lost 5 bases, V lost 0 bases, and 15 bases had no gene match. Full variable domain (remainder filled in from reference TRBV30 and TRBJ2-5): SQTIHQWPATLVQPVGSPLSLECTVEGTSNPNLYWYRQAAGRGLQLLFYSVGIGQISSEVPQNLSASRPQDRQFILSSKKLLLSDSGFYLCAWSVLGGRTRWETQYFGPGTRLLVL.

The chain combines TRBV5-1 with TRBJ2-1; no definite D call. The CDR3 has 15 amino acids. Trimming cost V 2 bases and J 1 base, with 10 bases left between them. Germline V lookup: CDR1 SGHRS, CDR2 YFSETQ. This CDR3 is CASSFDGLSYNEQFF. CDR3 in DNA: TGCGCCAGCAGCTTCGACGGGCTGTCCTACAATGAGCAGTTCTTC.

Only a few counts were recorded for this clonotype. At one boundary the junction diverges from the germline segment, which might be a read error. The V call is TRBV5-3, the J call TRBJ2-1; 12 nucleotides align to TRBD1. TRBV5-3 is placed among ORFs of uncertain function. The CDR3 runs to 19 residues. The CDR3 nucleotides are TGCGCCAGCAGCTCCGGGACAGGGGGCTCCCTTAGCTCCTACAATGAGCAGTTCTTC. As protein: CASSSGTGGSLSSYNEQFF.

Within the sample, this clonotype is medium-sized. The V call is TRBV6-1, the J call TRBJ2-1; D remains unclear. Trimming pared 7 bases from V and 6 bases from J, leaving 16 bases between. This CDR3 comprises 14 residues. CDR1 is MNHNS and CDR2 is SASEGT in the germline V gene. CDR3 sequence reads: CASNPRLFGNEQFF. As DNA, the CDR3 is TGTGCCAGCAACCCTCGGCTTTTTGGCAATGAGCAGTTCTTC.

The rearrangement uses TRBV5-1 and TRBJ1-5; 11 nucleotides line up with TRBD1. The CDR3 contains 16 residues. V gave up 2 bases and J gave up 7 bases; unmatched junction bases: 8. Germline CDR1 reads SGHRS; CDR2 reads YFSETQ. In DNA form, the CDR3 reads TGCGCCAGCAGCTTCGGGACAGGGGGTTTCGGACAGCCCCAGCATTTT. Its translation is CASSFGTGGFGQPQHF.

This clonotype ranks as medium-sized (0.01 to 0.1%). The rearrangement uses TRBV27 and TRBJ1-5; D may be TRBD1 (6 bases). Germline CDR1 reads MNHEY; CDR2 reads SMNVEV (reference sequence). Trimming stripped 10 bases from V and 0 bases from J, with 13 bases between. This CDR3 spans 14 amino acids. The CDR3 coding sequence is TGTGCCACTTCCCGGACAGATAGCAATCAGCCCCAGCATTTT. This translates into CATSRTDSNQPQHF.

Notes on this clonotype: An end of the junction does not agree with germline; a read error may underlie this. The CDR3 nucleotides read TGCGCCAGCAGCTTCGGGCGGGTGGCAGATACGCAGTATTTT. Encoded protein: CASSFGRVADTQYF. The chain combines TRBV5-3 with TRBJ2-3; D possibly corresponds to TRBD2 (5 bases). TRBV5-3 is known as an ORF, though its function is uncertain. The CDR3 is 14 amino acids.

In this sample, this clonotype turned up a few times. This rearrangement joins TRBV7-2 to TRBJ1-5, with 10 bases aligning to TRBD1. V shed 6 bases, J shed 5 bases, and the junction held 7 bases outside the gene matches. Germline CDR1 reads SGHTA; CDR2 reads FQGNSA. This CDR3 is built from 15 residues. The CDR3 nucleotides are TGTGCCAGCAGTTCCCCCGGACAGGGGGATCAGCCCCAGCATTTT. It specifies CASSSPGQGDQPQHF.

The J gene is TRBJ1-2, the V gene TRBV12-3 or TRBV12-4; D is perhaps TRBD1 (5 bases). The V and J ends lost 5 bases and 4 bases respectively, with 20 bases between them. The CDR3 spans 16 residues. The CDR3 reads CASSDTGGVRPYGYTF. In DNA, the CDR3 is TGTGCCAGCAGTGATACTGGGGGGGTAAGGCCCTATGGCTACACCTTC.

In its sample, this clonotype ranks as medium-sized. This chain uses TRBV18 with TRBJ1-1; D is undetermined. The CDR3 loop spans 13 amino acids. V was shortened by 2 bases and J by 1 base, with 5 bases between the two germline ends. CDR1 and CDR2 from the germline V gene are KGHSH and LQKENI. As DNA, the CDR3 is TGTGCCAGCTCACCAAAGGCGAACACTGAAGCTTTCTTT. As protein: CASSPKANTEAFF. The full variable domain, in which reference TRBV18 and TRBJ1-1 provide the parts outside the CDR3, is NAGVMQNPRHLVRRRGQEARLRCSPMKGHSHVYWYRQLPEEGLKFMVYLQKENIIDESGMPKERFSAEFPKEGPSILRIQQVVRGDSAAYFCASSPKANTEAFFGQGTRLTVV.

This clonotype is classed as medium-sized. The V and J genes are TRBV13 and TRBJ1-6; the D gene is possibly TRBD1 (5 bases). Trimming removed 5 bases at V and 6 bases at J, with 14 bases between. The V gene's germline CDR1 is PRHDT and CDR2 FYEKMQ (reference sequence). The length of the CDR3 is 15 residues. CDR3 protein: CASSPRAVGNSPLHF. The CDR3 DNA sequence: TGTGCCAGCAGCCCCAGGGCGGTTGGTAATTCACCCCTCCACTTT.

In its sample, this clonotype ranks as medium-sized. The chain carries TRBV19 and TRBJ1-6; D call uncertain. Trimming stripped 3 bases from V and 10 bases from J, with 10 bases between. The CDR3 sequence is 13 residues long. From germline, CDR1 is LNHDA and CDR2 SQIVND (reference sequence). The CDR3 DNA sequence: TGTGCCAGTAGTATTAATCCGTGGTCACCCCTCCACTTT. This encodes CASSINPWSPLHF.

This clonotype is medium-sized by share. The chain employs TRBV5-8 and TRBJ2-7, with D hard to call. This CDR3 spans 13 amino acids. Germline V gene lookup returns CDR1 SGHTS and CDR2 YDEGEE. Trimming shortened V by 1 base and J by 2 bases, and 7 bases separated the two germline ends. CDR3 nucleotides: TGTGCCAGCAGCTTGAAAGGGCCCTACGAGCAGTACTTC. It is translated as CASSLKGPYEQYF.

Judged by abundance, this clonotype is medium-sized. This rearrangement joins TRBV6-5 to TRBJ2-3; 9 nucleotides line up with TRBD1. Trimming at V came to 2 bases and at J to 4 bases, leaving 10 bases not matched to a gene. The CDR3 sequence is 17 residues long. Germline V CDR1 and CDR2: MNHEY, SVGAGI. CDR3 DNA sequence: TGTGCCAGCAGTTACCAACGCCGGACAGGGGTTTCAGATACGCAGTATTTT. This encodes CASSYQRRTGVSDTQYF.

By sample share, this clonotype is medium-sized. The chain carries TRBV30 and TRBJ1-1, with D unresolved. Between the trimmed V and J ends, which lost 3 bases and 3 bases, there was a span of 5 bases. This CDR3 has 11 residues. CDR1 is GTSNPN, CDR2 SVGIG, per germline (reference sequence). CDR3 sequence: CAWSQDTEAFF. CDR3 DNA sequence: TGTGCCTGGAGCCAGGACACTGAAGCTTTCTTT.